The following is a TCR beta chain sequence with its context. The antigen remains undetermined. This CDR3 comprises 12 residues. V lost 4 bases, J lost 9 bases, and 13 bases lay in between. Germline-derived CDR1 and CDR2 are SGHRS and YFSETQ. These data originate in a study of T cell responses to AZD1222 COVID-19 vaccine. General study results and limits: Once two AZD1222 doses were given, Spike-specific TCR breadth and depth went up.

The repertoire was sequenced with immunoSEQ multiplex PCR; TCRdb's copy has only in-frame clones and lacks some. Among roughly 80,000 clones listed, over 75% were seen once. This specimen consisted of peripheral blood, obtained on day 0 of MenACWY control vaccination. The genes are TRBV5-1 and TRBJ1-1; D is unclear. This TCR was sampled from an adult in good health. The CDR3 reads CASSLESGKAFF. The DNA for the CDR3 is TGCGCCAGCAGCCTAGAATCGGGCAAAGCTTTCTTT. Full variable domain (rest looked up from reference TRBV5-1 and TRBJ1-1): KAGVTQTPRYLIKTRGQQVTLSCSPISGHRSVSWYQQTPGQGLQFLFEYFSETQRNKGNFPGRFSGRQFSNSRSEMNVSTLELGDSALYLCASSLESGKAFFGQGTRLTVV.